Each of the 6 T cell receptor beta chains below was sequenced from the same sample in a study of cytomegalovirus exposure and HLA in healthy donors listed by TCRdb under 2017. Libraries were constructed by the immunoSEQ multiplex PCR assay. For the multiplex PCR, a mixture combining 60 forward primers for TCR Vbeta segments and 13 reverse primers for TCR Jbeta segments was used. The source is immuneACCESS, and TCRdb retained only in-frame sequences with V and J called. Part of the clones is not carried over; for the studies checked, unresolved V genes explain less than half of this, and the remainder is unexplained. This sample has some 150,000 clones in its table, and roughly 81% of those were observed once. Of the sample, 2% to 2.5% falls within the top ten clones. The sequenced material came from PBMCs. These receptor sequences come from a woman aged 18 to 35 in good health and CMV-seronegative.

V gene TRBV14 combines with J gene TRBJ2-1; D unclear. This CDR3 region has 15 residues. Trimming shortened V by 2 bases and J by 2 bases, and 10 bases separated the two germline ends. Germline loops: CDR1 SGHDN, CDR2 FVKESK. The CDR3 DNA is TGTGCCAGCAGCCAAATGCCACTCACCTACAATGAGCAGTTCTTC. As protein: CASSQMPLTYNEQFF.

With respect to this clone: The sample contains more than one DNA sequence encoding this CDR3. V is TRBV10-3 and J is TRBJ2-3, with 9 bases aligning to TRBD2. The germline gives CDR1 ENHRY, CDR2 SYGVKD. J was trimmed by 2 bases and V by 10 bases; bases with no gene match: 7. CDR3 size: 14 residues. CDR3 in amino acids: CATQAGGSTDTQYF. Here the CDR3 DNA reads TGTGCCACGCAAGCGGGGGGTTCCACAGATACGCAGTATTTT.

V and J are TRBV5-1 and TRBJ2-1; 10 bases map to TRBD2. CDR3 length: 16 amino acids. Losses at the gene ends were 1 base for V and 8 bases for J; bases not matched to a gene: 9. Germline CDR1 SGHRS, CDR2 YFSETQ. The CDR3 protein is CASSLWASGSSDEQFF. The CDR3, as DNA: TGCGCCAGCAGCTTGTGGGCTAGCGGGAGTTCGGATGAGCAGTTCTTC.

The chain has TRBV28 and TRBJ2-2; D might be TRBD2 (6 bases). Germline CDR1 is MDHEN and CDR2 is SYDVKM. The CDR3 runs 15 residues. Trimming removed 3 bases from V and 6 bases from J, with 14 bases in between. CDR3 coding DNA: TGTGCCAGCAGTTTGGAGACTAGTTTCTCCGGGGAGCTGTTTTTT. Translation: CASSLETSFSGELFF.

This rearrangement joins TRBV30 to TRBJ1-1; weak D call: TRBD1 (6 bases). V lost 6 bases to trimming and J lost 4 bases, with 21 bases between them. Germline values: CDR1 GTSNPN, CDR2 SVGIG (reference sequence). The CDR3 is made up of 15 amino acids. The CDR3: CACPSRQGSGTEAFF. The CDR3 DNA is TGTGCCTGTCCTTCCCGCCAGGGGTCGGGCACTGAAGCTTTCTTT.

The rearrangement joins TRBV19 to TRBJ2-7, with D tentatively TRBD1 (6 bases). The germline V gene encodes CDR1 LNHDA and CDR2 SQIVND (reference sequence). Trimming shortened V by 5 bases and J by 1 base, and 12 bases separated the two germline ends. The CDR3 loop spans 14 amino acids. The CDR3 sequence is CASSPRDKSYEQYF. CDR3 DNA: TGTGCCAGTAGTCCCAGGGACAAATCCTACGAGCAGTACTTC.